This TCR beta chain was found in a study of response to subunit inactivated influenza vaccine. Overall study findings and caveats: The study's authors posited that every seasonal influenza vaccination enlists few new T cells.

The V and J ends lost 5 bases and 4 bases respectively, with 26 bases between them. This CDR3 comprises 18 residues. Looked up from germline, CDR1 is MDHEN and CDR2 is SYDVKM. This clonotype was detected many times. The antigen is not known. One entry per CDR3 protein, called by TCRdb with MiXCR from the RT-PCR reads. The sample includes approximately 500,000 distinct CDR3 sequences, 14% of them seen just once. This clonotype was sampled from a man in his fifties who received an inactivated influenza vaccine. Material: PBMCs from blood, obtained about 11 days after vaccination. V and J are TRBV28 and TRBJ1-2; TRBD1 is a possible D gene (5 bases). CDR3 region: CASSTLRPGPAGVYGYTF. As DNA, the CDR3 is TGTGCCAGCAGTACACTGCGGCCGGGACCGGCCGGCGTCTATGGCTACACCTTC.